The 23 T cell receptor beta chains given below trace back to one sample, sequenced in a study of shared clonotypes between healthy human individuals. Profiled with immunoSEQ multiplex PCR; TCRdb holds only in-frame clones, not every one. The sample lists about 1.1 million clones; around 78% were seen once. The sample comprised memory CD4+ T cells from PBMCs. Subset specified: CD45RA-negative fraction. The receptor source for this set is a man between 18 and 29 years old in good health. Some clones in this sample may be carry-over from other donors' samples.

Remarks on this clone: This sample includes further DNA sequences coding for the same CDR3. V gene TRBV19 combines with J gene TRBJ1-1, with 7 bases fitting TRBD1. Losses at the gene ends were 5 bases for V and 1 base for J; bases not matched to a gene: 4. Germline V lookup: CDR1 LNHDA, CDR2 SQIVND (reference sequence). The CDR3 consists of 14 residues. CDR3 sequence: CASSPRQGNTEAFF. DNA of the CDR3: TGTGCCAGTAGTCCTAGACAGGGGAACACTGAAGCTTTCTTT.

The CDR3 region has the DNA TGTGCCAGCAGTGAATATCGGGGGGACGAGCAGTACTTC. It specifies CASSEYRGDEQYF. The rearrangement joins TRBV25-1 to TRBJ2-7; 7 bases align to TRBD2. This CDR3 has 13 amino acids. V trimming: 0 bases; J trimming: 5 bases; junction bases outside the gene matches: 1. In germline, CDR1 is MGHDK, CDR2 SYGVNS.

The CDR3 protein is CAATAIQGSYGYTF. The DNA for the CDR3 is TGTGCCGCGACCGCTATACAGGGATCCTATGGCTACACCTTC. The genes are TRBV10-3 and TRBJ1-2, with TRBD1 as a possible D gene (6 bases). Germline CDR1 and CDR2: ENHRY and SYGVKD. The CDR3 totals 14 residues. V lost 11 bases to trimming and J lost 4 bases, with 20 bases between them.

The CDR3 DNA follows: TGTGCCAGCAGCTTGGGGACAGAAGGCGAAAAACTGTTTTTT. It codes for CASSLGTEGEKLFF. The V and J genes are TRBV7-9 and TRBJ1-4; 7 bases line up with TRBD1. CDR3 length: 14 amino acids. With V trimmed by 3 bases and J by 8 bases, 6 bases remained unmatched. The germline V gene has CDR1 SEHNR and CDR2 FQNEAQ (reference sequence).

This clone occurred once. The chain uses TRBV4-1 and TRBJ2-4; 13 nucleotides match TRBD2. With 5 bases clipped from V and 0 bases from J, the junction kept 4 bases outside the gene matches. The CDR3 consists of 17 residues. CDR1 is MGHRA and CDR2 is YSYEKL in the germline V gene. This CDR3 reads CASSSGLAGEAKNIQYF. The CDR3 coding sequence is TGCGCCAGCAGCTCAGGACTAGCGGGAGAAGCCAAAAACATTCAGTACTTC.

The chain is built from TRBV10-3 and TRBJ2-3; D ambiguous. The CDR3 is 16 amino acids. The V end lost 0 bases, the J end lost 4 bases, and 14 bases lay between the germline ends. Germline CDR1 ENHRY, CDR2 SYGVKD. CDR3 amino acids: CAISESGAYRSDTQYF. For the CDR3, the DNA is TGTGCCATCAGTGAGTCGGGTGCCTATAGATCAGATACGCAGTATTTT.

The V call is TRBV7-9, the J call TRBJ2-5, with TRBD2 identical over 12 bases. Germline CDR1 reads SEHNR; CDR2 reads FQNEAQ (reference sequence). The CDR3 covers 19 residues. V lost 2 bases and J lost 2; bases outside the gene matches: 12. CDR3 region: CASSLFRLAGVVRQETQYF. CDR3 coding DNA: TGTGCCAGCAGCTTATTCCGACTAGCGGGAGTTGTTCGGCAAGAGACCCAGTACTTC. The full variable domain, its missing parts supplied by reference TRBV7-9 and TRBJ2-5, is DTGVSQNPRHKITKRGQNVTFRCDPISEHNRLYWYRQTLGQGPEFLTYFQNEAQLEKSRLLSDRFSAERPKGSFSTLEIQRTEQGDSAMYLCASSLFRLAGVVRQETQYFGPGTRLLVL.

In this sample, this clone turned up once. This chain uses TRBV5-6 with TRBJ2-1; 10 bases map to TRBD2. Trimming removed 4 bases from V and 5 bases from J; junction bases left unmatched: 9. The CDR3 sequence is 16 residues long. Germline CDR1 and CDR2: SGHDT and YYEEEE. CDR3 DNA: TGTGCCAGCAGCCCTATTGTAGCGGGAGGCGACAATGAGCAGTTCTTC. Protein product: CASSPIVAGGDNEQFF.

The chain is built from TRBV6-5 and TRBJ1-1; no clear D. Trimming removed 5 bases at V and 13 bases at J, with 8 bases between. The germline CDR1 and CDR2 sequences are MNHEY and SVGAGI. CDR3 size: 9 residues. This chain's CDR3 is CASSGKDFF. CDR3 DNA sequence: TGTGCCAGCAGTGGAAAGGATTTCTTT.

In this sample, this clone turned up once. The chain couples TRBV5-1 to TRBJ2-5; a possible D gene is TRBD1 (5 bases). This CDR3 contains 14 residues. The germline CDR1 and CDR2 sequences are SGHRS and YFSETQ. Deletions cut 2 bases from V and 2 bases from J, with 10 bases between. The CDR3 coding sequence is TGCGCCAGCAGCTTTTCCGACAGTCAAGAGACCCAGTACTTC. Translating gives CASSFSDSQETQYF.

CDR3 in amino acids: CASSPSRQGREQYF. CDR3 nucleotides: TGTGCCAGCAGCCCTTCCCGACAGGGGAGGGAGCAGTACTTC. This chain uses TRBV28 with TRBJ2-7; 8 positions match TRBD1. The CDR3 has 14 amino acids. From germline, CDR1 is MDHEN and CDR2 SYDVKM. Losses at the gene ends were 6 bases for V and 7 bases for J; bases not matched to a gene: 11. Full variable domain (remainder filled in from reference TRBV28 and TRBJ2-7): DVKVTQSSRYLVKRTGEKVFLECVQDMDHENMFWYRQDPGLGLRLIYFSYDVKMKEKGDIPEGYSVSREKKERFSLILESASTNQTSMYLCASSPSRQGREQYFGPGTRLTVT.

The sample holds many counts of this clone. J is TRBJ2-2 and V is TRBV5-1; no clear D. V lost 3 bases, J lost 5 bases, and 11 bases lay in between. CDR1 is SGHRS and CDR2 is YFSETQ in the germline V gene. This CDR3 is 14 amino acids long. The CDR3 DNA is TGCGCCAGCAGCTCGTATATAGGGACCGGGGAGCTGTTTTTT. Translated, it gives CASSSYIGTGELFF.

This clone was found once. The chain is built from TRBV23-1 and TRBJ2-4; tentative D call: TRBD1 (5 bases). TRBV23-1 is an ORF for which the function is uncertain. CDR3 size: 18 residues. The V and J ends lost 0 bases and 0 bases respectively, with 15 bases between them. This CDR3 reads CASSQSFKGSIAKNIQYF. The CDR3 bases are TGCGCCAGCAGTCAATCCTTTAAGGGGTCTATAGCCAAAAACATTCAGTACTTC.

The CDR3 loop reads CASSLTGDEQFF. In DNA form, the CDR3 reads TGTGCCAGCAGCTTAACGGGGGATGAGCAGTTCTTC. The chain employs TRBV7-3 and TRBJ2-1; D may match TRBD1 or TRBD2 (5 bases each). CDR1 and CDR2 (germline): SGHTA, FQGTGA. V lost 0 bases to trimming and J lost 8 bases, with 5 bases between them. This CDR3 region has 12 residues.

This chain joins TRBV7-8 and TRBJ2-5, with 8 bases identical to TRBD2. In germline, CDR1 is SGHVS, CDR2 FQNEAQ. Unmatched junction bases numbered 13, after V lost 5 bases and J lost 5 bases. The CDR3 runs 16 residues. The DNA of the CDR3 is TGTGCCAGCAGCCCCGACCCAGCGGGAGCCCTTGAGACCCAGTACTTC. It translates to CASSPDPAGALETQYF.

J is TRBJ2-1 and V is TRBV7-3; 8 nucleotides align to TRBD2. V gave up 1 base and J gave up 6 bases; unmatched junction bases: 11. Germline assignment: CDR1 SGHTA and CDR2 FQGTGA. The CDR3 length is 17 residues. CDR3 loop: CASSLNSGAPGSNEQFF. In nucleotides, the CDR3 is TGTGCCAGCAGCTTAAATAGCGGGGCTCCCGGCTCCAATGAGCAGTTCTTC. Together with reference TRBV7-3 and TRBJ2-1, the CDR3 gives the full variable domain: GAGVSQTPSNKVTEKGKYVELRCDPISGHTALYWYRQSLGQGPEFLIYFQGTGAADDSGLPNDRFFAVRPEGSVSTLKIQRTERGDSAVYLCASSLNSGAPGSNEQFFGPGTRLTVL.

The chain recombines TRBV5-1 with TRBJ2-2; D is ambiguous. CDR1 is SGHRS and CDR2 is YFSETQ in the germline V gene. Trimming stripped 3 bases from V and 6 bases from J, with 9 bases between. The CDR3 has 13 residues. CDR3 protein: CASSSSSPGELFF. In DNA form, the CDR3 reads TGCGCCAGCAGCTCAAGCAGTCCCGGGGAGCTGTTTTTT.

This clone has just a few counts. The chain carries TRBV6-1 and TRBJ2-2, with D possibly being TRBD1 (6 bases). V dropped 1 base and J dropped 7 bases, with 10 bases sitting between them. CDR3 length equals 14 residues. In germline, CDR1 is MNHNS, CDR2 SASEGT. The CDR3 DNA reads TGTGCCAGCAGTGAAGTACGGACAGTCGGGGAGCTGTTTTTT. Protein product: CASSEVRTVGELFF.

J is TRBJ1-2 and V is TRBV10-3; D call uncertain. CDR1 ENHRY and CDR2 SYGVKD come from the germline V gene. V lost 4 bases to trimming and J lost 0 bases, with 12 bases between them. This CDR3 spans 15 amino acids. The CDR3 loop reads CAISVAGTTNYGYTF. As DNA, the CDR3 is TGTGCCATCAGTGTGGCAGGCACCACTAACTATGGCTACACCTTC.

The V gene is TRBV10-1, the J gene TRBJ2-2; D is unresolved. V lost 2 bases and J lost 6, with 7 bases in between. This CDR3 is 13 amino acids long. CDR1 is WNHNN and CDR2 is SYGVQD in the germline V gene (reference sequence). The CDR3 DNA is TGCGCCAGCAGTGAGAGGGTGGCCGGGGAGCTGTTTTTT. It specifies CASSERVAGELFF.

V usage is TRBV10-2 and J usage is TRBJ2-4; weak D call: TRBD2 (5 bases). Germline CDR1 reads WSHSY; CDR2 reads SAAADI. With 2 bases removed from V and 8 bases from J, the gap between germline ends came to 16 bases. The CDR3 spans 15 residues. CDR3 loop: CASSEMRAPGYIQYF. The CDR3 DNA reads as TGCGCCAGCAGTGAGATGAGGGCACCCGGGTACATTCAGTACTTC.

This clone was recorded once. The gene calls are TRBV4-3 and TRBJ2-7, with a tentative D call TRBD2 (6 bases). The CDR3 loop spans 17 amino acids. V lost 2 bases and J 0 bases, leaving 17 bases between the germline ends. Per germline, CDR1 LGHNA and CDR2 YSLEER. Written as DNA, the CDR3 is TGCGCCAGCAGCCAAATTCGGAAACAGGACTACTCCTACGAGCAGTACTTC. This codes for CASSQIRKQDYSYEQYF.

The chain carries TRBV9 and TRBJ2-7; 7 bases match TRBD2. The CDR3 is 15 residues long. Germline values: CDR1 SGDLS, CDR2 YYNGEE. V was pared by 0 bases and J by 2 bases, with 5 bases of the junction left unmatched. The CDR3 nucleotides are TGTGCCAGCAGCGTAGGAGGGACTACCACCTACGAGCAGTACTTC. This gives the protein CASSVGGTTTYEQYF.